What follows are 22 T cell receptor beta chains derived from one specimen sequenced in a study of CD8 T cells in ankylosing spondylitis. Study-level points and caveats: Within ankylosing spondylitis blood, a TCR beta motif made up of several highly homologous variants appeared to be characteristic.

A single record per CDR3 protein comes from TCRdb applying MiXCR to the 5' RACE reads. The table includes some 330,000 distinct CDR3 sequences, 7% to 9% detected once. No antigen has been identified for these receptors. The sample comprised blood, either unsorted or a sorted T cell fraction (not recorded which). All receptors derive from a male donor with ankylosing spondylitis.

This clonotype appeared many times. This sequence joins TRBV18 and TRBJ2-7, with TRBD2 matching over 9 bases. The germline gives CDR1 KGHSH, CDR2 LQKENI. The CDR3 contains 18 residues. The junction had 14 bases not matched to a gene; V was cut back by 3 bases and J by 2 bases. CDR3 residues: CASSPEFEGLAFPYEQYF. The CDR3, as DNA: TGTGCCAGCTCACCCGAATTCGAGGGACTAGCTTTTCCCTACGAGCAGTACTTC.

This clonotype occurred a few times. The V and J genes are TRBV12-3 or TRBV12-4 and TRBJ2-7, with 10 positions matching TRBD2. Trimming at V came to 5 bases and at J to 0 bases, leaving 7 bases not matched to a gene. The CDR3 totals 16 residues. As DNA, the CDR3 is TGTGCCAGCAGTCCGCGGACTAGCGGTTTCTCCTACGAGCAGTACTTC. This gives the protein CASSPRTSGFSYEQYF.

The V call is TRBV6-5, the J call TRBJ2-7; TRBD2 might be the D (5 bases). The V gene lost 0 bases and the J gene lost 4 bases, with 13 bases spanning the gap. Germline CDR1 is MNHEY and CDR2 is SVGAGI. The CDR3 is 15 amino acids. CDR3 region: CASSYSSAATYEQYF. CDR3 nucleotide sequence: TGTGCCAGCAGTTACTCATCAGCGGCAACATACGAGCAGTACTTC.

This clonotype was found many times. This chain joins TRBV5-1 and TRBJ2-7; TRBD2 matches 7 bases. Per germline, CDR1 SGHRS and CDR2 YFSETQ. V gave up 0 bases and J gave up 2 bases; unmatched junction bases: 5. The CDR3 consists of 15 residues. CDR3 DNA sequence: TGCGCCAGCAGCTTGGACGCTAGCGGTCCCTACGAGCAGTACTTC. Its protein product is CASSLDASGPYEQYF.

The V gene is TRBV6-2 or TRBV6-3, the J gene TRBJ2-1; D is possibly TRBD1 (5 bases). Germline V CDR1 and CDR2: MNHEY, SVGEGT. The ends were cut back, 5 bases at V and 5 bases at J, with 16 bases in the middle. CDR3 size: 15 residues. CDR3 protein: CASSPDSPPNNEQFF. CDR3 sequence (DNA): TGTGCCAGCAGTCCCGACAGCCCCCCCAACAATGAGCAGTTCTTC.

The J gene is TRBJ2-7, the V gene TRBV24-1, with TRBD2 matching 12 bases. V lost 4 bases, J lost 3 bases, and 3 bases stayed unmatched. The length of the CDR3 is 15 residues. The germline V gene encodes CDR1 KGHDR and CDR2 SFDVKD. The CDR3 DNA follows: TGTGCCACCAGTGACCGGACTAGCGGGATCTACGAGCAGTACTTC. This gives the protein CATSDRTSGIYEQYF.

This sequence joins TRBV27 and TRBJ1-5, with 12 bases that match TRBD1. After removal of 6 bases from V and 5 bases from J, the junction contained 5 bases not matched to a gene. The germline CDR1 and CDR2 sequences are MNHEY and SMNVEV (reference sequence). CDR3 length equals 15 residues. CDR3 in amino acids: CASSSGTGGHQPQHF. DNA of the CDR3: TGTGCCAGCAGCTCCGGGACAGGGGGCCATCAGCCCCAGCATTTT.

This clonotype was seen many times. V gene TRBV20-1 combines with J gene TRBJ2-7, with D perhaps being TRBD1 or TRBD2 (5 bases each). In germline, CDR1 is DFQATT, CDR2 SNEGSKA (reference sequence). The CDR3 runs to 14 residues. V lost 1 base, J lost 0 bases, and 10 bases lay in between. CDR3 sequence: CSARGRESSYEQYF. CDR3 nucleotide sequence: TGCAGTGCTAGAGGCAGGGAGAGCTCCTACGAGCAGTACTTC.

The J gene is TRBJ2-1, the V gene TRBV30; D is unclear. The germline V gene has CDR1 GTSNPN and CDR2 SVGIG (reference sequence). V lost 2 bases, J lost 9 bases, and 17 bases lay in between. The CDR3 spans 14 residues. CDR3 region: CAWSPPPGGVEQFF. For the CDR3, the DNA is TGTGCCTGGAGTCCTCCACCTGGTGGTGTTGAGCAGTTCTTC.

This clonotype was counted only a few times. The V gene is TRBV28, the J gene TRBJ1-5, with D possibly TRBD1 on 6 matching bases. Per the germline V gene, CDR1 is MDHEN and CDR2 is SYDVKM. Trimming removed 5 bases at V and 6 bases at J, with 17 bases between. The CDR3 is made up of 15 amino acids. The CDR3 DNA follows: TGTGCCAGCAGTCGTGCGGGGGGCAAGATTCAGCCCCAGCATTTT. It yields the protein CASSRAGGKIQPQHF.

This clonotype has just a few counts. This sequence joins TRBV15 and TRBJ2-1; TRBD2 agrees at 9 bases. V trimming: 5 bases; J trimming: 8 bases; junction bases outside the gene matches: 7. The germline V gene encodes CDR1 LNHNV and CDR2 YYDKDF (reference sequence). This CDR3 is 14 amino acids long. The CDR3 DNA reads TGTGCCACCAGCCGAGGGACTAGCAGGGATGAGCAGTTCTTC. It yields the protein CATSRGTSRDEQFF.

This clonotype was seen many times. The chain links TRBV29-1 to TRBJ1-1; D unresolved. V lost 4 bases and J 3 bases, leaving 9 bases between the germline ends. The CDR3 spans 12 residues. Germline values: CDR1 SQVTM, CDR2 ANQGSEA. The DNA of the CDR3 is TGCAGCGTTGTCTGGGCGGACACTGAAGCTTTCTTT. The encoded protein is CSVVWADTEAFF. The entire variable domain, with the rest obtained from reference TRBV29-1 and TRBJ1-1, is as follows: SAVISQKPSRDICQRGTSLTIQCQVDSQVTMMFWYRQQPGQSLTLIATANQGSEATYESGFVIDKFPISRPNLTFSTLTVSNMSPEDSSIYLCSVVWADTEAFFGQGTRLTVV.

The chain is built from TRBV7-2 and TRBJ2-2; no clear D gene. Germline CDR1 SGHTA, CDR2 FQGNSA. The CDR3 covers 15 residues. V lost 1 base and J 7 bases, leaving 13 bases between the germline ends. The CDR3 DNA sequence: TGTGCCAGCAGCTTAGAGCACCGACGGAGCGGGGAGCTGTTTTTT. Protein product: CASSLEHRRSGELFF.

This clonotype was counted between two and nine times. The rearrangement joins TRBV3-1 to TRBJ2-7, with D tentatively TRBD1 (6 bases). Trimming pared 1 base from V and 4 bases from J, leaving 11 bases between. This CDR3 spans 14 amino acids. Germline lookup yields CDR1 LGHDT and CDR2 YNNKEL (reference sequence). The CDR3 DNA sequence: TGTGCCAGCAGCCAAGCCGGGACAAAATACGAGCAGTACTTC. Its translation is CASSQAGTKYEQYF.

A word on this clonotype: An end of the junction does not agree with germline; a read error may underlie this. The chain has TRBV7-2 and TRBJ2-3; D gene uncertain. The CDR3 runs to 11 residues. In germline, CDR1 is SGHTA, CDR2 FQGNSA. CDR3 amino acids: CATSLGDTQYF. CDR3 DNA sequence: TGTGCCACCAGCTTAGGAGATACGCAGTATTTT.

This clonotype came up many times. The rearrangement uses TRBV27 and TRBJ2-3, with 12 nucleotides matching TRBD2. Germline-derived CDR1 and CDR2 are MNHEY and SMNVEV (reference sequence). The CDR3 length is 18 residues. V dropped 4 bases and J dropped 4; count of bases not matched to a gene: 12. The CDR3 nucleotides read TGTGCCAGCAGTTCTCGCAAGGCTAGCGGGAGGGATGCAGATACGCAGTATTTT. It yields the protein CASSSRKASGRDADTQYF.

About this clonotype: A single base separates this from a much larger clone, so it may be a read error. The genes are TRBV11-2 and TRBJ2-3; D may be TRBD2 (6 bases). The V end lost 0 bases, the J end lost 9 bases, and 13 bases lay between the germline ends. Germline CDR1 is SGHAT and CDR2 is FQNNGV. The CDR3 extends over 14 amino acids. This chain's CDR3 is CASSLEGLVETQYF. The CDR3, as DNA: TGTGCCAGCAGCTTAGAGGGACTTGTGGAAACGCAGTATTTT.

This sequence joins TRBV11-1 and TRBJ2-1; 8 bases fit TRBD2. The CDR3 extends over 16 amino acids. The germline CDR1 and CDR2 sequences are SGHAT and FQDESV (reference sequence). V shed 6 bases, J shed 7 bases, and the junction held 14 bases outside the gene matches. CDR3 nucleotides: TGTGCCAGCAGTCCCGGGAGGGGACAACACGGGAATGAGCAGTTCTTC. Protein: CASSPGRGQHGNEQFF. The full variable domain, completed using reference TRBV11-1 and TRBJ2-1, is EAEVAQSPRYKITEKSQAVAFWCDPISGHATLYWYRQILGQGPELLVQFQDESVVDDSQLPKDRFSAERLKGVDSTLKIQPAELGDSAMYLCASSPGRGQHGNEQFFGPGTRLTVL.

This clonotype turned up a few times. The genes are TRBV29-1 and TRBJ1-1; D call uncertain. This CDR3 region has 13 residues. The V and J ends lost 7 bases and 3 bases respectively, with 15 bases between them. The germline gives CDR1 SQVTM, CDR2 ANQGSEA. The CDR3 DNA follows: TGCAGCGGGTTGAAGCTGTTGGACACTGAAGCTTTCTTT. Translation: CSGLKLLDTEAFF.

The V and J genes are TRBV20-1 and TRBJ2-7; TRBD2 matches 14 bases. The CDR3 is 16 residues long. J gave up 6 bases and V 0 bases, and 7 bases lay outside the gene matches. Germline V lookup: CDR1 DFQATT, CDR2 SNEGSKA (reference sequence). As DNA, the CDR3 is TGCAGTGCTAGAGATGTGGGACTAGCGGGAGTTGCCGAGCAGTACTTC. It specifies CSARDVGLAGVAEQYF.

This clonotype was detected a few times. V usage is TRBV12-3 or TRBV12-4 and J usage is TRBJ1-5, with D unclear. This CDR3 is 14 amino acids long. The germline V and J ends were trimmed by 0 bases and 9 bases, with 12 bases remaining between them. CDR3 bases: TGTGCCAGCAGTTTAGCCATTCCGGTGGGGCCCCAGCATTTT. It specifies CASSLAIPVGPQHF.

The chain uses TRBV28 and TRBJ2-2; possibly TRBD1 for D (5 bases). From germline, CDR1 is MDHEN and CDR2 SYDVKM. Between the trimmed V and J ends, which lost 10 bases and 4 bases, there was a span of 16 bases. The CDR3 is 14 residues long. The CDR3 DNA reads as TGTGCCACCCGTTACGAAAGGGGCACCGGGGAGCTGTTTTTT. Its protein product is CATRYERGTGELFF.